The entry below gives a single T cell receptor beta chain sequence along with its context. No antigen is known for it. Every patient had relapsed following autologous stem cell transplantation, and cohorts differed in brentuximab vedotin exposure. The record originates from a study of PD-1 blockade in classical Hodgkin lymphoma. Sequencing used immunoSEQ multiplex PCR; TCRdb keeps in-frame clones, though not all of them. The sample includes nearly 60,000 clones, 80% to 95% seen only once; the top ten take about 10%. This CDR3 is built from 15 residues. V gave up 0 bases and J gave up 0 bases, with 8 bases separating them. In germline, CDR1 is SGHTA, CDR2 FQGTGA. Study observations and caveats: Patients who initiated nivolumab within 1 year of ASCT were excluded. Significant TCR diversity gains by C4D1 occurred in CD4+ but not CD8+ cells.

Sequenced here: peripheral blood mononuclear cells (PBMCs), sampled before the second cycle of nivolumab. V usage is TRBV7-3 and J usage is TRBJ1-1; TRBD1 might be the D (5 bases). The sequence was collected from a human donor with classical Hodgkin lymphoma. The CDR3 sequence is CASSLTGAMNTEAFF. As DNA, the CDR3 is TGTGCCAGCAGCTTAACTGGGGCCATGAACACTGAAGCTTTCTTT. Full variable domain (remainder filled in from reference TRBV7-3 and TRBJ1-1): GAGVSQTPSNKVTEKGKYVELRCDPISGHTALYWYRQSLGQGPEFLIYFQGTGAADDSGLPNDRFFAVRPEGSVSTLKIQRTERGDSAVYLCASSLTGAMNTEAFFGQGTRLTVV.